This T cell receptor beta chain was identified in a study of shared clonotypes between healthy human individuals (dated by TCRdb to the early 2020s). About the investigation overall: The cohort comprised a couple of women and a few men aged 18 to 49 years. Leukapheresis yielded between about 0.8 and 8.9 billion PBMCs per donor. Blood TCR repertoires of five healthy adults were deeply sequenced to estimate repertoire size and the extent of clonotype sharing between individuals. Per donor, three plates each were used for CD4 naive and CD4 memory, two for CD8 naive, and one for CD8 memory. Libraries were prepared and TCR repertoires were sequenced by different laboratories using diverse techniques, in order to increase sequencing depth and limit assay-specific biases. What the study reported, not specific to this receptor: Naive subsets generally had larger estimated clonotype richness than memory subsets. Across a handful of donors, approximately 5% of naive CD4, approximately 3.6% of naive CD8, around 2.5% of memory CD4, and roughly 0.4% of memory CD8 clonotypes were shared. Because the study included a small number of donors, the genetic and exposure-history diversity represented was limited. Sampling was limited to blood, and TCR repertoires in tissue likely differ from TCR repertoires in blood. Pairwise subsampling led to the expectation that sequencing depth would affect the degree of clonotype sharing among donors. Clonotypes shared by all four sorted-subset donors showed higher generation probabilities than non-shared clonotypes. Rarefaction of sorted-subset datasets indicated incomplete sequencing despite the large sequencing depth.

Using the deep immunoSEQ assay, multiplex PCR amplified TCR CDR3 regions from genomic DNA. Genomic DNA extracted from each cell subset was distributed evenly over all wells of several immunoSEQ 96-well plates, and each plate served as one replicate. For sorted subsets, each replicate PCR was loaded with approximately 0.2 ug genomic DNA, equivalent to 30,000 to 35,000 T cell genomes. Purified libraries were measured with a Qubit 3.0 fluorometer, size-checked on a Bioanalyzer 2100, and measured again with the KAPA Library Quantification kit. Every immunoSEQ 96-well plate was sequenced on a dedicated single-read 150-cycle Illumina NextSeq 550 flow cell. In the paper's pipeline: Because the immunoSEQ output held only junctional sequences and lacked quality scores, the filtering could not match the filtering applied to full-length reads. To assign V/J genes and CDR3, sequences were annotated against IMGT germline references using PyIR, a Python wrapper for IgBLAST v1.9. Reads with weak V/J assignments (E-value above 1e-6), missing CDR3, stop codons, out-of-frame junctions, or ambiguous translated residues were removed. A V3J clonotype was defined by an identical inferred V gene, J gene, and CDR3 amino acid sequence. Percentage overlap between repertoires was calculated by dividing the number of shared unique clonotypes by the size of the smaller repertoire. Three approaches were used to assess repertoire richness: RTK rarefaction, the Chao1 estimator, and Recon v2.1 estimates of unobserved clonotypes. For all TCRbeta clonotypes obtained by the gDNA method from four donors, generation probabilities were computed with OLGA. This immuneACCESS table, as held by TCRdb, lists in-frame sequences with V and J called but not all clones. Of the missing ones, under half trace to an unresolved V gene in checked studies; the others have no known cause. The V and J calls and the clone size are those of that table, but D and trimming were determined from the DNA. The sample table records some 2,500,000 clones; 80% to 95% of these occur just once. The ten largest clones add up to roughly 0.36% of the sample.

About this clone itself: The antigen this receptor binds is unknown. Base qualities are not at hand, and no much larger clone is one base apart.

The germline V gene specifies SGHAT as CDR1 and FQNNGV as CDR2. The CDR3 has 15 amino acids, counting the end cysteine and phenylalanine. Only the CDR3 region is kept as DNA, spanning 45 bases read in frame from base 1. Trimming at the junction amounts to 1 base on V and 6 bases on J, and the germline ends lie 15 bases apart. The donors were healthy, HIV-negative adults with no recently reported acute infections or vaccinations. All donors were Caucasian adults living in Nashville, Tennessee, USA. Magnetic negative selection was used to enrich CD4+ T cells, after which naive cells were positively selected on CD45RA and the negative fraction became the memory subset. Blood was obtained by leukapheresis, after which PBMCs were separated by Ficoll-Histopaque density gradient centrifugation and cryopreserved in liquid nitrogen vapor phase. Purity and quantity of every magnetically sorted T cell population were checked by analytical flow cytometry. From each sorted fraction, genomic DNA was isolated and quantified by UV absorbance on a Nanodrop 2000c.

The chain links TRBV11-2 with TRBJ1-1, and TRBD1 may be the D gene, going by 5 matching bases. This clonotype was obtained from a young man in good health. Some clones in this sample may be carry-over from other donors' samples. Sequencing was performed on naive CD4+ T cells from PBMCs. Read against the paper, the sample's cell subset or site label means: CD45RA+ positively selected. The CDR3 has the sequence CASSLVRMGGPEAFF. The bases read TGTGCCAGCAGCTTAGTCAGGATGGGGGGACCTGAAGCTTTCTTT.